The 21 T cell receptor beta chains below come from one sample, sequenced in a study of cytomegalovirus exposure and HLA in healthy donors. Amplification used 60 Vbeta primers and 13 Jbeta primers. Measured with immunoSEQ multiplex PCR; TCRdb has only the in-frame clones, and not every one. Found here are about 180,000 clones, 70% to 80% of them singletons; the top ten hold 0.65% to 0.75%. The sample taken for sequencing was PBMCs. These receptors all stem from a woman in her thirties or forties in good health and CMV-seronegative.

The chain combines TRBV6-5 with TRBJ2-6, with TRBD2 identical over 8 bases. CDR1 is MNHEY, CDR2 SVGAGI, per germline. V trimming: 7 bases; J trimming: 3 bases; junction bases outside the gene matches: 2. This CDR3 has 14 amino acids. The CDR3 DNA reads TGTGCCAGCACGGGAGGGCTTGGGGCCAACGTCCTGACTTTC. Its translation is CASTGGLGANVLTF.

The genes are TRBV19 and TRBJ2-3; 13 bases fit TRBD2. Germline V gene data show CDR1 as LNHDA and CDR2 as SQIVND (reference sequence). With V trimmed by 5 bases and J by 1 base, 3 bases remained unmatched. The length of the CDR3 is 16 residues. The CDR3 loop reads CASSSGLAGGTDTQYF. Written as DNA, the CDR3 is TGTGCCAGTAGTTCAGGACTAGCGGGAGGCACAGATACGCAGTATTTT.

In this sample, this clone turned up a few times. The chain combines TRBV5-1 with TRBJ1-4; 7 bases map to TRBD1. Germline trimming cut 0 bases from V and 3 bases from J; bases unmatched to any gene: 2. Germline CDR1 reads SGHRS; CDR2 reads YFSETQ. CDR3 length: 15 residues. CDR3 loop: CASSLAGGPNEKLFF. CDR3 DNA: TGCGCCAGCAGCTTGGCAGGGGGTCCTAATGAAAAACTGTTTTTT.

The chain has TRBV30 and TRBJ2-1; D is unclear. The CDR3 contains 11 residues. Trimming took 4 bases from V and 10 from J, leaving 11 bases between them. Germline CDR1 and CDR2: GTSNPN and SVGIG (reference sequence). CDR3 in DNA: TGTGCCTGGACACTTTCTATAGAGCAGTTCTTC. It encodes CAWTLSIEQFF. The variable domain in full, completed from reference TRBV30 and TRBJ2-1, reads SQTIHQWPATLVQPVGSPLSLECTVEGTSNPNLYWYRQAAGRGLQLLFYSVGIGQISSEVPQNLSASRPQDRQFILSSKKLLLSDSGFYLCAWTLSIEQFFGPGTRLTVL.

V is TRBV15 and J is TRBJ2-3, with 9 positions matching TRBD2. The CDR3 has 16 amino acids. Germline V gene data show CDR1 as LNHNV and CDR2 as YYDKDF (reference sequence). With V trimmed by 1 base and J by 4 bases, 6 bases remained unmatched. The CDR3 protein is CATSRVRAGGADTQYF. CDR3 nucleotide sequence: TGTGCCACCAGCAGAGTCCGAGCGGGGGGCGCAGATACGCAGTATTTT. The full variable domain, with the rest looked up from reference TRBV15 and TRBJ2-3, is DAMVIQNPRYQVTQFGKPVTLSCSQTLNHNVMYWYQQKSSQAPKLLFHYYDKDFNNEADTPDNFQSRRPNTSFCFLDIRSPGLGDTAMYLCATSRVRAGGADTQYFGPGTRLTVL.

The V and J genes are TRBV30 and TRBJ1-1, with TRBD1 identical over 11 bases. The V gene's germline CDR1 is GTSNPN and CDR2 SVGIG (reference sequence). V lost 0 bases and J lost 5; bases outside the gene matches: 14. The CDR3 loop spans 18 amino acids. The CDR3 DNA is TGTGCCTGGAGTGTCCGCAGGACAGGGGGCGGCGGGAGGACTGAAGCTTTCTTT. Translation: CAWSVRRTGGGGRTEAFF.

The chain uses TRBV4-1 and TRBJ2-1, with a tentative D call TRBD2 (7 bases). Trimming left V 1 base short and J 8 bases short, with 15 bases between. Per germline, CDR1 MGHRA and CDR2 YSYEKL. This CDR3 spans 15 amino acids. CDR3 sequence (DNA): TGCGCCAGCAGCCAAGTCTCGGGGGGCGGGCATGAGCAGTTCTTC. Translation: CASSQVSGGGHEQFF.

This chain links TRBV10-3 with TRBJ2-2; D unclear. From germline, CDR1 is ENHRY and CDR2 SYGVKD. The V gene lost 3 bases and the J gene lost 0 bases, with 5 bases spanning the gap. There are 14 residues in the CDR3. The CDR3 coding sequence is TGTGCCATCAGTGAACTGGCGAACACCGGGGAGCTGTTTTTT. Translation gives CAISELANTGELFF.

The CDR3 bases are TGTGCCAGCAGTTACCGGACTCGCGAGCAGCCCCAGCATTTT. This codes for CASSYRTREQPQHF. The genes are TRBV6-6 and TRBJ1-5; no reliable D call. The germline gives CDR1 MNHNY, CDR2 SVGAGI (reference sequence). The germline V and J ends were trimmed by 2 bases and 7 bases, with 12 bases remaining between them. The CDR3 is 14 residues long.

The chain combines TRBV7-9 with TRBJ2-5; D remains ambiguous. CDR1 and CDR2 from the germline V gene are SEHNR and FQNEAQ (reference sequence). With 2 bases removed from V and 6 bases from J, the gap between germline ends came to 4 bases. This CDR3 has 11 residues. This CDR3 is CASSLIKTQYF. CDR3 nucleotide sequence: TGTGCCAGCAGCTTAATAAAGACCCAGTACTTC. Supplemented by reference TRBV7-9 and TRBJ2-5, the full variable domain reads DTGVSQNPRHKITKRGQNVTFRCDPISEHNRLYWYRQTLGQGPEFLTYFQNEAQLEKSRLLSDRFSAERPKGSFSTLEIQRTEQGDSAMYLCASSLIKTQYFGPGTRLLVL.

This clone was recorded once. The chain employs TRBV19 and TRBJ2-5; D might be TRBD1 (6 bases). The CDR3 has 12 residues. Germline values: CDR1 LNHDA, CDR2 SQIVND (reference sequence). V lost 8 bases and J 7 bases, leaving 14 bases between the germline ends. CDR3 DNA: TGTGCCAGTTGGGCACAGGGTGGGACCCAGTACTTC. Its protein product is CASWAQGGTQYF. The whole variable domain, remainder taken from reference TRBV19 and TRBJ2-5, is DGGITQSPKYLFRKEGQNVTLSCEQNLNHDAMYWYRQDPGQGLRLIYYSQIVNDFQKGDIAEGYSVSREKKESFPLTVTSAQKNPTAFYLCASWAQGGTQYFGPGTRLLVL.

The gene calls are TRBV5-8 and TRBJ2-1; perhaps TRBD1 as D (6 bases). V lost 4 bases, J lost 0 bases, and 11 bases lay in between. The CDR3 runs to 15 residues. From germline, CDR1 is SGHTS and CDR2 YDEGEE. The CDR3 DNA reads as TGTGCCAGCAGCGGGACACCGAGCTCCTACAATGAGCAGTTCTTC. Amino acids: CASSGTPSSYNEQFF.

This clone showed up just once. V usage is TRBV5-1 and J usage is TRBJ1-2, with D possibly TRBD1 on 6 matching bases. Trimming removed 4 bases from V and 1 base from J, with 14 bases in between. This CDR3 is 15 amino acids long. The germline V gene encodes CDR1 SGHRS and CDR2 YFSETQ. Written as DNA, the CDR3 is TGCGCCAGCAGCGGAGCGACAGGAATTAACTATGGCTACACCTTC. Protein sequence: CASSGATGINYGYTF.

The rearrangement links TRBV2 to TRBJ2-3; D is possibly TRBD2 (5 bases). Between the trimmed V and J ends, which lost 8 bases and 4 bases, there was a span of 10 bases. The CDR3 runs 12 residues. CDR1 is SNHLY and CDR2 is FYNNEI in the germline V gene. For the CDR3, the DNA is TGTGCCAGCGGGAGTCGCCCAGATACGCAGTATTTT. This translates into CASGSRPDTQYF.

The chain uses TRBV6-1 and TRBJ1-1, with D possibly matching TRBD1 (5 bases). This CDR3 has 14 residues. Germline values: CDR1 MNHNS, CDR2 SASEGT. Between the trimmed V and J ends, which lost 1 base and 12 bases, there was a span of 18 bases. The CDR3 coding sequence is TGTGCCAGCAGTGAAGTGAGGGGCGCGGGGATAACTTTCTTT. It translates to CASSEVRGAGITFF.

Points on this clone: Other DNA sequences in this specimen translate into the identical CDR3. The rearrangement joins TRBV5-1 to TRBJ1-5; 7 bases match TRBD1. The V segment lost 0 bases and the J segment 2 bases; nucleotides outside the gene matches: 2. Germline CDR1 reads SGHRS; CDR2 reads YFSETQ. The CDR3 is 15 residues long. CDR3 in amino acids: CASSLGQGGNQPQHF. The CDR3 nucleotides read TGCGCCAGCAGCTTGGGACAGGGAGGCAATCAGCCCCAGCATTTT.

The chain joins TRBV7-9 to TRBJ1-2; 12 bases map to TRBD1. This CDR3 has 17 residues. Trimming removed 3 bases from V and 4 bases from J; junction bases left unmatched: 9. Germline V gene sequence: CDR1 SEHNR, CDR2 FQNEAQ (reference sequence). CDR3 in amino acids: CASSLAGTGGVSYGYTF. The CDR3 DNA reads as TGTGCCAGCAGCTTGGCCGGGACAGGGGGCGTGAGCTATGGCTACACCTTC.

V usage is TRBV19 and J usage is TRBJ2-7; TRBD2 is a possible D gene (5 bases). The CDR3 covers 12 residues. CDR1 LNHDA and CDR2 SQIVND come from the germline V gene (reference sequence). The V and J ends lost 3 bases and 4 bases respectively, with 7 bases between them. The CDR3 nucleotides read TGTGCCAGTAGTATTGAGGGTTACGAGCAGTACTTC. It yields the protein CASSIEGYEQYF.

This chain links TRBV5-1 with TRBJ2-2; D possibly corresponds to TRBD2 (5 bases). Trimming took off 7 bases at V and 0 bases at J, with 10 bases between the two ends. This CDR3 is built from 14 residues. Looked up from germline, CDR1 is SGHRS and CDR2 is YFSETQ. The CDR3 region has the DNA TGCGCCAGCTGGGGAGAAGCGAACACCGGGGAGCTGTTTTTT. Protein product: CASWGEANTGELFF.

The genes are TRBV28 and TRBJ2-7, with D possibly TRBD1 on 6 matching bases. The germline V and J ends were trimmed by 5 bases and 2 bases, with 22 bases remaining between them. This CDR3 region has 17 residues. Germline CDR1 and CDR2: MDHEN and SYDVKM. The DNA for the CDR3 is TGTGCCAGCAGTACCCTTTCCGGGACACCTACTACCTACGAGCAGTACTTC. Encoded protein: CASSTLSGTPTTYEQYF.

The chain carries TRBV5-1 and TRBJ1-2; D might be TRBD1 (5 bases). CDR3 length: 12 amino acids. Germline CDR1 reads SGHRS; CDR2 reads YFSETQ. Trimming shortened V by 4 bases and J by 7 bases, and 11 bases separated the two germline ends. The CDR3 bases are TGCGCCAGCAGCCCCCTCGGGGGTGGCTACACCTTC. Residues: CASSPLGGGYTF.